This T cell receptor beta chain was retrieved from a study of T cell responses to AZD1222 COVID-19 vaccine. Study results and limitations: The number of AZD1222 recipients seropositive at baseline was only five or six. The donor group comprised mostly white British people and more females; the analysis possibly underestimated clonal diversity. After the peak T cell response, and only then, were repertoires sampled. Spike regions recognized by vaccine-associated CD4 TCRs spanned the protein, led by 160-218 and 743-854.

CDR3 length: 14 amino acids. The germline V gene encodes CDR1 SGHTA and CDR2 FQGNSA. V lost 4 bases, J lost 2 bases, and 11 bases lay in between. Data came from immunoSEQ multiplex PCR; TCRdb stores just in-frame clones and leaves some out. The data contain 100,000 or so clones, around 87% of them singletons. About this clone: Its antigen is undetermined.

The receptor comes from an adult who received the AZD1222 COVID-19 vaccine. This material consisted of peripheral blood, taken 28 days after the second AZD1222 dose. The chain couples TRBV7-2 to TRBJ1-2; TRBD1 might be the D (6 bases). The CDR3 DNA is TGTGCCAGCAGCTCCGCAGGACAGAACTATGGCTACACCTTC. This gives the protein CASSSAGQNYGYTF.